Reported below is one T cell receptor (beta chain). The data derive from a study of T-cell reconstitution after alpha-beta-depleted transplantation in children. Library preparation (for TCRbeta) was performed with unique molecular identifiers. TCRdb itself ran the PCR reads through MiXCR, one entry per CDR3 protein. This table has about 410,000 distinct CDR3 sequences, about 20% appearing once. The J segment lost 7 bases and the V segment lost 6 bases, leaving 7 bases of the junction unmatched. This CDR3 has 14 residues. Sequenced here: PBMCs from the stem cell graft donor, sampled from the stem cell graft. This TCR derives from a human donor who donated a stem cell graft to a child with acute myeloid leukemia. The chain carries TRBV12-3 or TRBV12-4 and TRBJ1-4, with 8 bases identical to TRBD1. CDR3 sequence: CASRQDRGGEKLFF. CDR3 sequence (DNA): TGTGCCAGCAGACAAGACAGGGGCGGTGAAAAACTGTTTTTT.